Presented here are 23 T cell receptor beta chains from one specimen sequenced in a study of cytomegalovirus exposure and HLA in healthy donors (dated 2017 in TCRdb). The library was obtained by the immunoSEQ multiplex PCR assay. A mixture of 60 forward primers for TCR Vbeta segments and 13 reverse primers for TCR Jbeta segments was used in the multiplex PCR. The table comes from immuneACCESS by way of TCRdb, which keeps in-frame sequences with V and J called. Part of the clones is missing from these tables; in studies checked, under half for an unresolved V gene and the rest for unknown reasons. For this sample the table gives 200,000 or so clones, of which more than 75% were detected only once. Over 5% of the sample goes to the ten largest clones. Material: PBMCs. These receptors originate from a woman between 50 and 59 years old in good health and CMV-seropositive.

The chain recombines TRBV27 with TRBJ1-2; D is unresolved. Germline loops: CDR1 MNHEY, CDR2 SMNVEV (reference sequence). Trimming took off 7 bases at V and 5 bases at J, with 23 bases between the two ends. The CDR3 is made up of 16 amino acids. CDR3 coding DNA: TGTGCCAGCACCACCCTCCTAGCGGGCGTCTTATATGGCTACACCTTC. It encodes CASTTLLAGVLYGYTF.

This clone occurred once. The chain combines TRBV5-8 with TRBJ2-4; D is possibly TRBD1 (6 bases). V was pared by 3 bases and J by 0 bases, with 16 bases between. The CDR3 totals 17 residues. Germline-derived CDR1 and CDR2 are SGHTS and YDEGEE. The CDR3 DNA sequence: TGTGCCAGCAGCTACCACACAGGGCTGCTAGCCAAAAACATTCAGTACTTC. Its translation: CASSYHTGLLAKNIQYF.

The V and J genes are TRBV4-2 and TRBJ1-5, with TRBD1 matching over 8 bases. After removal of 4 bases from V and 7 bases from J, the junction contained 12 bases not matched to a gene. Germline V CDR1 and CDR2: LGHNA, YNFKEQ. This CDR3 is built from 16 residues. The CDR3 nucleotides are TGTGCCAGCAGCCCCCGGATCGACAGGGGAGGACAGCCCCAGCATTTT. This gives the protein CASSPRIDRGGQPQHF.

The CDR3, as DNA: TGTGCCAGCAGCCCGGGGGGTCCCCCGAACGAGCAGTACTTC. It encodes CASSPGGPPNEQYF. This chain links TRBV6-5 with TRBJ2-7; 7 nucleotides match TRBD2. V shed 6 bases, J shed 5 bases, and the junction held 10 bases outside the gene matches. CDR3 length: 14 residues. Germline CDR1 and CDR2: MNHEY and SVGAGI.

V and J are TRBV28 and TRBJ2-7; TRBD1 matches at 7 bases. This CDR3 spans 12 amino acids. V shed 3 bases, J shed 5 bases, and the junction held 1 base outside the gene matches. CDR1 and CDR2 (germline): MDHEN, SYDVKM. CDR3 sequence: CASSFRGHEQYF. The DNA for the CDR3 is TGTGCCAGCAGTTTTAGGGGGCACGAGCAGTACTTC.

The chain combines TRBV28 with TRBJ1-5; 9 positions agree with TRBD1. V was clipped by 6 bases and J by 7 bases; unmatched bases: 7. Per the germline V gene, CDR1 is MDHEN and CDR2 is SYDVKM. The CDR3 is 14 residues long. Here the CDR3 reads CASSVDRGDQPQHF. CDR3 nucleotides: TGTGCCAGCAGCGTAGACAGGGGGGACCAGCCCCAGCATTTT.

This chain connects TRBV18 to TRBJ1-1; 9 bases map to TRBD1. Germline V gives CDR1 KGHSH, CDR2 LQKENI. CDR3 length equals 18 residues. Unmatched junction bases numbered 16, after V lost 3 bases and J lost 5 bases. The CDR3 region is CASSPSQLLGTGQTEAFF. CDR3 nucleotides: TGTGCCAGCTCACCCTCCCAATTACTCGGGACAGGGCAAACTGAAGCTTTCTTT.

Comments on this clone: Sequence at one end of the junction differs from germline and may be a read error. The rearrangement links TRBV28 to TRBJ2-6; D might be TRBD1 (5 bases). This CDR3 is 15 amino acids long. Germline-derived CDR1 and CDR2 are MDHEN and SYDVKM. The CDR3 protein is CASSFRLSGANGLTF. The CDR3 region has the DNA TGTGCCAGCAGTTTTCGCCTCTCTGGGGCCAACGGCCTGACTTTC.

The chain recombines TRBV7-9 with TRBJ1-2, with D possibly matching TRBD1 (6 bases). The V end lost 3 bases, the J end lost 5 bases, and 7 bases lay between the germline ends. The CDR3 covers 12 residues. CDR1 SEHNR and CDR2 FQNEAQ come from the germline V gene (reference sequence). CDR3 sequence reads: CASSLQGYGYTF. The CDR3 DNA reads as TGTGCCAGCAGCTTGCAGGGGTATGGCTACACCTTC.

V gene TRBV7-9 combines with J gene TRBJ1-5; 7 bases match TRBD1. The germline V gene encodes CDR1 SEHNR and CDR2 FQNEAQ (reference sequence). This CDR3 is built from 14 residues. The trim removed 2 bases at V and 8 bases at J, leaving 6 bases unmatched. Here the CDR3 DNA reads TGTGCCAGCAGCTTATTTTCAGGGGGAGAGCCCCAGCATTTT. Its protein product is CASSLFSGGEPQHF.

CDR3 protein: CASTRPGGDEQYF. The CDR3 nucleotides are TGTGCCAGCACCAGGCCAGGGGGAGACGAGCAGTACTTC. V and J are TRBV6-1 and TRBJ2-7, with 7 bases aligning to TRBD1. After removal of 7 bases from V and 5 bases from J, the junction contained 8 bases not matched to a gene. The CDR3 is 13 amino acids. Germline V CDR1 and CDR2: MNHNS, SASEGT.

This clone was recorded only once. V and J are TRBV2 and TRBJ2-5, with TRBD2 as a possible D gene (6 bases). The better agreement between TRBJ2-7 and the DNA end casts doubt on the J call. The CDR3 has 17 residues. Per the germline V gene, CDR1 is SNHLY and CDR2 is FYNNEI. In DNA form, the CDR3 reads TGTGCCAGCAGTGAAAAGTCCCCCGGGAGAGGCTCCTACGAGCAGTACTTC. It encodes CASSEKSPGRGSYEQYF.

V and J are TRBV5-1 and TRBJ2-1, with TRBD2 matching 12 bases. V was clipped by 4 bases and J by 0 bases; unmatched bases: 5. The CDR3 spans 17 residues. Germline CDR1 SGHRS, CDR2 YFSETQ. The CDR3: CASSPGLAGSSYNEQFF. The CDR3 DNA follows: TGCGCCAGCAGCCCCGGACTAGCGGGGAGCTCCTACAATGAGCAGTTCTTC.

The rearrangement joins TRBV4-3 to TRBJ2-5, with 13 bases that match TRBD2. CDR1 is LGHNA, CDR2 YSLEER, per germline. Trimming cost V 3 bases and J 3 bases; bases outside gene matches: 4. This CDR3 region has 16 residues. Here the CDR3 reads CASSQSGLAGEETQYF. The CDR3 nucleotides are TGCGCCAGCAGCCAGTCCGGACTAGCGGGGGAAGAGACCCAGTACTTC.

The table lists this clone with a count of one. The chain links TRBV4-3 to TRBJ1-2; weak D call: TRBD1 (6 bases). Germline CDR1 reads LGHNA; CDR2 reads YSLEER. The CDR3 extends over 13 amino acids. With 4 bases removed from V and 5 bases from J, the gap between germline ends came to 11 bases. The CDR3 coding sequence is TGCGCCAGCAGCCCCGGGACACATTATGGCTACACCTTC. Translated, it gives CASSPGTHYGYTF.

Only a few counts were recorded for this clone. The genes are TRBV4-3 and TRBJ2-3; 9 bases are shared with TRBD1. The CDR3 contains 16 residues. V lost 5 bases, J lost 3 bases, and 9 bases stayed unmatched. CDR1 and CDR2 (germline): LGHNA, YSLEER. CDR3: CASSDRDRDGTDTQYF. The CDR3 DNA reads as TGCGCCAGCAGCGACCGGGACAGGGATGGGACAGATACGCAGTATTTT.

Comment on this clone: Germline and junction disagree at one end, which may indicate a read error. This chain links TRBV18 with TRBJ2-5; 7 bases are shared with TRBD1. Germline V lookup: CDR1 KGHSH, CDR2 LQKENI. This CDR3 is 14 amino acids long. The CDR3 region has the DNA TGTGCTAGCTCGCACAGGGGCGATGAGGAGACCCAGTACTTC. This translates into CASSHRGDEETQYF.

The chain carries TRBV6-1 and TRBJ2-7; 11 positions agree with TRBD1. The germline V gene encodes CDR1 MNHNS and CDR2 SASEGT. The CDR3 is 15 residues long. Trimming at V came to 1 base and at J to 4 bases, leaving 3 bases not matched to a gene. Here the CDR3 reads CASSEDGTGGYEQYF. Written as DNA, the CDR3 is TGTGCCAGCAGTGAAGACGGGACAGGGGGTTACGAGCAGTACTTC.

The chain links TRBV7-9 to TRBJ2-1; D is uncertain. CDR3 size: 13 residues. V was cut by 2 bases and J by 7 bases, with 9 bases left in between. Looked up from germline, CDR1 is SEHNR and CDR2 is FQNEAQ (reference sequence). The CDR3 reads CASSLIAKNEQFF. CDR3 bases: TGTGCCAGCAGCTTAATAGCCAAGAATGAGCAGTTCTTC.

J is TRBJ1-2 and V is TRBV28; 11 nucleotides line up with TRBD1. V trimming: 8 bases; J trimming: 6 bases; junction bases outside the gene matches: 8. This CDR3 region has 14 residues. Germline-derived CDR1 and CDR2 are MDHEN and SYDVKM. The CDR3 coding sequence is TGTGCCAGCCGCGAGGGACAGGGGGTAGATGGCTACACCTTC. Translated, it gives CASREGQGVDGYTF.

The V gene is TRBV11-2, the J gene TRBJ2-3, with 8 bases fitting TRBD1. Trimming removed 3 bases from V and 6 bases from J; junction bases left unmatched: 11. The CDR3 sequence is 16 residues long. The V gene's germline CDR1 is SGHAT and CDR2 FQNNGV. The CDR3 loop reads CASSFLLGRGRDTQYF. The CDR3 DNA is TGTGCCAGCAGCTTTTTATTAGGCAGGGGGCGGGATACGCAGTATTTT.

This sequence joins TRBV18 and TRBJ2-4; D gene ambiguous. Trimming removed 3 bases from V and 1 base from J, with 4 bases in between. Germline V gene lookup returns CDR1 KGHSH and CDR2 LQKENI. CDR3 size: 13 residues. CDR3 sequence: CASSPPAKNIQYF. The CDR3 DNA reads as TGTGCCAGCTCACCCCCGGCCAAAAACATTCAGTACTTC.

CDR3 region: CASSLLAGGSNTGELFF. The CDR3 coding sequence is TGTGCCAGCAGCTTACTAGCGGGGGGTTCGAACACCGGGGAGCTGTTTTTT. The chain has TRBV5-6 and TRBJ2-2; 12 positions match TRBD2. CDR1 and CDR2 (germline): SGHDT, YYEEEE. V lost 2 bases and J lost 0; bases outside the gene matches: 2. This CDR3 region has 17 residues.